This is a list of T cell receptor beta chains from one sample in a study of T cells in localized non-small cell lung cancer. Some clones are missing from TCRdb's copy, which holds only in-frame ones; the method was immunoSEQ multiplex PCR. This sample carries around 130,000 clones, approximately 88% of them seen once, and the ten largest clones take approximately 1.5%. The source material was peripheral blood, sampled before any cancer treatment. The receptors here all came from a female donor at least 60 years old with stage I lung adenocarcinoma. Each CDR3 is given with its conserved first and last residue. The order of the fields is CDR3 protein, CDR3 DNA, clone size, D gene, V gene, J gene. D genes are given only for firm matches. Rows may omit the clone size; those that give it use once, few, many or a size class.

CDR3 protein: CASSLSAGTTDTQYF
CDR3 DNA: TGTGCCAGCAGCTTGTCAGCGGGGACTACAGATACGCAGTATTTT
clone size: -
D gene: TRBD2
V gene: TRBV5-4
J gene: TRBJ2-3

CDR3 protein: CASSRNTVYEQYF
CDR3 DNA: TGTGCCAGCAGCCGCAACACAGTCTACGAGCAGTACTTC
clone size: -
D gene: -
V gene: TRBV7-6
J gene: TRBJ2-7

CDR3 protein: CASSFDAGGGYNEQFF
CDR3 DNA: TGTGCCAGCAGCTTCGATGCGGGAGGCGGGTACAATGAGCAGTTCTTC
clone size: -
D gene: TRBD2
V gene: TRBV5-6
J gene: TRBJ2-1

CDR3 protein: CASSLGPLSSYEQYF
CDR3 DNA: TGCGCCAGCAGCTTGGGCCCACTTAGCTCCTACGAGCAGTACTTC
clone size: -
D gene: -
V gene: TRBV5-1
J gene: TRBJ2-7

CDR3 protein: CASSLTPSGTGLNEQYF
CDR3 DNA: TGTGCCAGCAGCTTAACTCCAAGTGGGACAGGGTTGAACGAGCAGTACTTC
clone size: -
D gene: TRBD1
V gene: TRBV7-3
J gene: TRBJ2-7

CDR3 protein: CASGSEEMGQGYNEQFF
CDR3 DNA: TGTGCTAGTGGTTCCGAGGAAATGGGACAGGGCTACAATGAGCAGTTCTTC
clone size: -
D gene: TRBD1
V gene: TRBV12-5
J gene: TRBJ2-1

CDR3 protein: CASIPPGDTEAFF
CDR3 DNA: TGTGCCAGCATTCCTCCCGGGGACACTGAAGCTTTCTTT
clone size: -
D gene: -
V gene: TRBV6-5
J gene: TRBJ1-1

CDR3 protein: CASQDRLAGGLDEQFF
CDR3 DNA: TGCGCCAGCCAAGACAGACTAGCGGGAGGATTGGATGAGCAGTTCTTC
clone size: -
D gene: TRBD2
V gene: TRBV10-1
J gene: TRBJ2-1

CDR3 protein: CASSESGRMWNEQFF
CDR3 DNA: TGTGCCAGCAGTGAAAGCGGGAGAATGTGGAATGAGCAGTTCTTC
clone size: once
D gene: TRBD2
V gene: TRBV2
J gene: TRBJ2-1

CDR3 protein: CAWSPLFEQYF
CDR3 DNA: TGTGCCTGGAGTCCCCTTTTCGAGCAGTACTTC
clone size: -
D gene: -
V gene: TRBV30
J gene: TRBJ2-7

CDR3 protein: CASSEQGTTVGNQPQHF
CDR3 DNA: -
clone size: -
D gene: -
V gene: TRBV7-8
J gene: TRBJ1-5

CDR3 protein: CASSSTGTGYNEQFF
CDR3 DNA: TGTGCCAGCAGCTCGACCGGGACAGGTTACAATGAGCAGTTCTTC
clone size: -
D gene: TRBD1
V gene: TRBV6-4
J gene: TRBJ2-1

CDR3 protein: CASSRQGAGQPQHF
CDR3 DNA: TGTGCCAGCTCACGACAGGGGGCTGGGCAGCCCCAGCATTTT
clone size: -
D gene: TRBD1
V gene: TRBV18
J gene: TRBJ1-5

CDR3 protein: CASRDSLPSYEQYF
CDR3 DNA: TGTGCCAGCCGCGACTCCCTACCCTCCTACGAGCAGTACTTC
clone size: -
D gene: -
V gene: TRBV27
J gene: TRBJ2-7

CDR3 protein: CASSAGTSGNTIYF
CDR3 DNA: TGTGCCAGCAGTGCAGGGACCTCTGGAAACACCATATATTTT
clone size: -
D gene: -
V gene: TRBV6-5
J gene: TRBJ1-3

CDR3 protein: CASSLGLAGNNEQFF
CDR3 DNA: TGTGCCAGCAGCTTAGGGCTAGCGGGGAACAATGAGCAGTTCTTC
clone size: -
D gene: TRBD2
V gene: TRBV7-2
J gene: TRBJ2-1

CDR3 protein: CASSWDQNTGELFF
CDR3 DNA: TGTGCCAGCAGTTGGGACCAGAACACCGGGGAGCTGTTTTTT
clone size: -
D gene: -
V gene: TRBV9
J gene: TRBJ2-2

CDR3 protein: CASSEARVTGMDGYTF
CDR3 DNA: TGTGCCAGCAGTGAAGCGCGTGTGACAGGGATGGATGGCTACACCTTC
clone size: once
D gene: TRBD1
V gene: TRBV6-1
J gene: TRBJ1-2

CDR3 protein: CASSLGQASSYNEQFF
CDR3 DNA: TGCGCCAGCAGCTTGGGACAGGCTTCCTCCTACAATGAGCAGTTCTTC
clone size: -
D gene: -
V gene: TRBV5-1
J gene: TRBJ2-1

CDR3 protein: CASSSRNPDRQVLNYGYTF
CDR3 DNA: TGTGCCAGCAGTTCCAGAAACCCAGACAGGCAAGTGCTGAACTATGGCTACACCTTC
clone size: -
D gene: -
V gene: TRBV27
J gene: TRBJ1-2

CDR3 protein: CASSSHTSFYNEQFF
CDR3 DNA: TGTGCCAGCAGCTCACACACTAGTTTCTACAATGAGCAGTTCTTC
clone size: -
D gene: -
V gene: TRBV7-9
J gene: TRBJ2-1

CDR3 protein: CASSPARQGPDTQYF
CDR3 DNA: TGTGCCAGTAGTCCAGCAAGACAGGGGCCAGATACGCAGTATTTT
clone size: -
D gene: TRBD1
V gene: TRBV19
J gene: TRBJ2-3